This T cell receptor beta chain was documented in a study of blood T cell repertoires in COVID-19. Looked up from germline, CDR1 is MDHEN and CDR2 is SYDVKM. The CDR3 loop spans 14 amino acids. The ends were cut back, 4 bases at V and 3 bases at J, with 12 bases in the middle. Methods used by the authors: Reference gene primer amplification yielded estimated nucleated cell counts. Only in-frame clones appear in the TCRdb table, and some are missing; sequencing was by immunoSEQ multiplex PCR. The DNA was the basis for D and trimming; V, J and clone size are from that table. This table has fewer than 250,000 clones, 80% to 90% appearing once.

The TCR was taken from a woman in her 30s with acute COVID-19. The V gene is TRBV28, the J gene TRBJ1-1; possible D gene TRBD1, 5 bases. The sequenced sample consisted of PBMCs or T cells enriched from blood (not recorded which). The CDR3 sequence is CASSSLGLDTEAFF. The CDR3, as DNA: TGTGCCAGCAGTTCCCTGGGGCTGGACACTGAAGCTTTCTTT.